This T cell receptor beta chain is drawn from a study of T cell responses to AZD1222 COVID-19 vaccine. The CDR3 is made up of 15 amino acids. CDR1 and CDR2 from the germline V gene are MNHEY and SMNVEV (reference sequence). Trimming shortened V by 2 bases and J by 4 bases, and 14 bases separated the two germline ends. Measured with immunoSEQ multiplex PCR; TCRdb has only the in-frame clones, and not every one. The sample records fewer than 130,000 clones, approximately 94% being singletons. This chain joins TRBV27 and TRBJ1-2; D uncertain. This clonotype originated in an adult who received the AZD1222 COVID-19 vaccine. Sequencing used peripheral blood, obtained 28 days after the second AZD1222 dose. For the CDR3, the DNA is TGTGCCAGCAGTTTAAGCGGGATACGGGCCTATGGCTACACCTTC. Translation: CASSLSGIRAYGYTF.